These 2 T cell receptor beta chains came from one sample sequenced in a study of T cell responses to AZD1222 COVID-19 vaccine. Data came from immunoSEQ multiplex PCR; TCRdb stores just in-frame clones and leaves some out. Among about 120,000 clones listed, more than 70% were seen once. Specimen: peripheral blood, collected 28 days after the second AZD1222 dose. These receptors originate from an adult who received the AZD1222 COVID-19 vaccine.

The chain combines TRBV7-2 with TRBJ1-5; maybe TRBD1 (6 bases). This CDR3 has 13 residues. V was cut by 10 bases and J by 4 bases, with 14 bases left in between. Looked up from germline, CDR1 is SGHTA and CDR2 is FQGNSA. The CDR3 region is CATNTGSNQPQHF. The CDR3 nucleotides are TGTGCCACCAACACAGGGTCTAATCAGCCCCAGCATTTT.

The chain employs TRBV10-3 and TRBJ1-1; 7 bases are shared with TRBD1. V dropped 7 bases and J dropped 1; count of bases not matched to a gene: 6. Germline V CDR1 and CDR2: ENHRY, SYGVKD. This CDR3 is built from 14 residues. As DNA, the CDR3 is TGTGCCATCACCGACAGGGCGAGGAACACTGAAGCTTTCTTT. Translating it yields CAITDRARNTEAFF.